The T cell receptor beta chain under discussion was sequenced for a study of CD8+CD57+ T cells in acquired aplastic anemia. Patients chosen for sequencing had shown CD8+CD57+ cell expansion by flow cytometry. At the time of blood sampling, patients had not yet received any therapy. TCR beta VDJ and CDR3 were profiled, and genomic DNA was the template. A single record per CDR3 protein comes from TCRdb applying MiXCR to the reads. The profile shows 150,000 or so distinct CDR3 sequences, more than 45% of them singletons. CDR1 and CDR2 from the germline V gene are DFQATT and SNEGSKA (reference sequence). The V gene lost 5 bases and the J gene lost 2 bases, with 12 bases spanning the gap. The CDR3 runs 13 residues.

This rearrangement joins TRBV20-1 to TRBJ1-2; D is undetermined. The material sequenced was sorted CD4+, CD8+, or CD8+CD57+ T cells (not recorded which) from PBMCs. The sequence was obtained from a human donor with aplastic anemia. CDR3 nucleotide sequence: TGCAGTGCTTCGTACCCCCCGAACTATGGCTACACCTTC. The encoded protein is CSASYPPNYGYTF.